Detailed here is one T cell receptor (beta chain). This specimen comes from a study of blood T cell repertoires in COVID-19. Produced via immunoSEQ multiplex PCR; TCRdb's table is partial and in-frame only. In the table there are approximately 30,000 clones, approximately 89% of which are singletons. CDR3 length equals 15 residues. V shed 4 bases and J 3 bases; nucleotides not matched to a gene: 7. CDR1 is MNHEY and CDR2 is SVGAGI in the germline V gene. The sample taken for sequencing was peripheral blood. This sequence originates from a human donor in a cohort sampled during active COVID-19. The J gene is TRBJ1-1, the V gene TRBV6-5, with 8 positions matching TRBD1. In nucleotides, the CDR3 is TGTGCCAGCAGTTCCTCGTACAGGGGGTACACTGAAGCTTTCTTT. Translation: CASSSSYRGYTEAFF.